One and the same sample provided the 3 T cell receptor beta chains below, sequenced in a study of blood T cell repertoires in COVID-19. Profiled with immunoSEQ multiplex PCR; TCRdb holds only in-frame clones, not every one. The table has 110,000 to 150,000 clones, approximately 78% seen once; the top ten hold more than 5%. The specimen sequenced was PBMCs or T cells enriched from blood (not recorded which). The origin of the receptors is a woman between 45 and 65 years old who had recovered from COVID-19.

The chain recombines TRBV7-9 with TRBJ2-2, with TRBD2 matching over 10 bases. This CDR3 region has 17 residues. In germline, CDR1 is SEHNR, CDR2 FQNEAQ (reference sequence). V was pared by 5 bases and J by 0 bases, with 6 bases of the junction left unmatched. Written as DNA, the CDR3 is TGTGCCAGCAGCCCCCTAGCGGGGGACTCGAACACCGGGGAGCTGTTTTTT. Its protein is CASSPLAGDSNTGELFF.

CDR3 bases: TGTGCCAGCAGCCAAGAGACAGGGCCCTATGGCTACACCTTC. Translated, it gives CASSQETGPYGYTF. The chain employs TRBV14 and TRBJ1-2; 7 bases are shared with TRBD1. CDR3 length: 14 residues. Germline CDR1 SGHDN, CDR2 FVKESK. The ends lost 0 bases at V and 4 bases at J; junction bases unmatched: 2.

The chain has TRBV27 and TRBJ1-1; TRBD1 agrees at 10 bases. The CDR3 runs 18 residues. Losses at the gene ends were 1 base for V and 4 bases for J; bases not matched to a gene: 12. From germline, CDR1 is MNHEY and CDR2 SMNVEV (reference sequence). As DNA, the CDR3 is TGTGCCAGCAGTTTATTGCACGTGGGGACAGGGGAGACCACTGAAGCTTTCTTT. It is translated as CASSLLHVGTGETTEAFF.